This T cell receptor (beta chain) was recorded in a study of monozygotic twins with inflammatory bowel disease (dated by TCRdb to the late 2010s). Turning to the overall study: A total of roughly 28 monozygotic twin pairs were included in the full study, comprising nine German pairs (four IBD-concordant, five IBD-discordant) and 19 IBD-discordant Danish pairs. The search for disease-associated traits relied mainly on comparing IBD patients with their genetically identical healthy co-twins within discordant pairs. Each individual had, on average, about 151 000 unique TCRalpha sequences and 181 000 unique TCRbeta sequences available for analysis. Results and caveats for the whole study, not just this receptor: Distinction between different T cell subtypes could not be achieved in the analysis. Compared with healthy twins, IBD patients shared fewer clonotypes with other individuals, and the difference was most pronounced in patients with signs of disease activity. No single strong signal or clonotype linked to IBD turned up in the results, so the idea that one exists was not supported. Repertoire similarity did not differ between concordant and discordant twins, possibly due to limited statistical power. A decrease in TCRbeta repertoire diversity, as measured by inverse Simpson index, was observed in IBD patients compared with their healthy co-twins. Because patients were on differing immunosuppressive treatments, the repertoires may have picked up extra background noise and inter-individual variability.

From each donor, an approximately 2.5 ml peripheral blood sample was drawn into PAXgene tubes and stored at -80 degrees C. Without T cell sorting, total RNA was isolated from whole blood using the PAXgene blood miRNA kit on an automated QIAcube. Peripheral blood from monozygotic twin pairs who were concordant or discordant for inflammatory bowel disease underwent deep TCRalpha and TCRbeta repertoire profiling using unique molecular barcoding. Smoking habits were recorded for all twin pairs, with individuals classified as current, former or never smokers. Spanning cysteine to phenylalanine, the CDR3 consists of 13 amino acids. DNA is not recorded here. CDR1 and CDR2 are drawn from the germline V gene (reference sequence): MNHEY, SMNVEV. The method behind the library was 5' RACE. Preparation of each TCR library used roughly 3.5 ug of total RNA. For each sample, cDNA synthesis with SMARTScribe reverse transcriptase was split into eight separate reactions. Unique molecular identifiers containing a 6-nucleotide sample barcode were introduced through template switching during cDNA synthesis. TCRalpha and TCRbeta cDNA was amplified in two nested PCRs of about 16 and 10 cycles, and bead purification was carried out after each PCR. Before amplification, the cDNA was treated with uracil DNA-glycosylase and purified using the QIAquick PCR purification kit. The second PCR was the step at which Illumina TruSeq-compatible adapters and sample-specific barcodes were added. TapeStation and Qubit were used to check library quality and concentration, and about 5.2 ng of each library went into the pool. Sequencing of the pooled libraries was done on an Illumina HiSeq2500 single-index Rapid Run using custom sequencing primers and 2 x 100 bp reads. Processing in the source paper ran as follows. UMI-based consensus assembly with MiGEC version 1.2.6 was used to correct PCR and sequencing errors. MiXCR version 2.1.1 was used to carry out V(D)J alignment, clonotype assembly and CDR3 extraction. To normalise gene usage, clonotype sharing and MAIT/NKT TCR abundance, the analysis used the top 1000, 10 000 and 20 000 clonotypes per sample. Diversity was computed as the inverse Simpson index with the vegan R package after downsampling to 27 000 UMIs. Paired Mann-Whitney U tests were applied to discordant twin pairs, and Benjamini-Hochberg correction was used for multiple testing. TCRdb reprocessed the raw reads; every CDR3 protein sequence is a single record, and DNA is not supplied. TCRdb, rather than the study authors, made the V and J calls. This sample's listing comprises approximately 390,000 distinct CDR3 sequences. The ten biggest clones cover 2% to 2.5% of the sample.

Remarks on this clonotype: Its antigen is currently not known.

The specimen was blood. The sequence derives from a human donor with ulcerative colitis or Crohn's disease, or a healthy co-twin of an affected twin (not recorded which). The chain joins TRBV27 to TRBJ2-7. The CDR3 here reads CASSLDESYEQYF.